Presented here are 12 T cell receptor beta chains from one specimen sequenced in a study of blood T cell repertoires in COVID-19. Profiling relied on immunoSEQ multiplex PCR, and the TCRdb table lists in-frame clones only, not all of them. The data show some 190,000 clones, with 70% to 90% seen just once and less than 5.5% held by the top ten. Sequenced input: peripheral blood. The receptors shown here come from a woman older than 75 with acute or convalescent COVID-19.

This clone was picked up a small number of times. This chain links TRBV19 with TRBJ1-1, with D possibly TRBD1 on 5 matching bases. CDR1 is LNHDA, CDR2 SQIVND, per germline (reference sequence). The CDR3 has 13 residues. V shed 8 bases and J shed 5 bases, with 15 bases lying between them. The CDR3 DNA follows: TGTGCCAGTCTAGGGGCCCAGGGTACTGAAGCTTTCTTT. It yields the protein CASLGAQGTEAFF. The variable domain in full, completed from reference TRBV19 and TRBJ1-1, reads DGGITQSPKYLFRKEGQNVTLSCEQNLNHDAMYWYRQDPGQGLRLIYYSQIVNDFQKGDIAEGYSVSREKKESFPLTVTSAQKNPTAFYLCASLGAQGTEAFFGQGTRLTVV.

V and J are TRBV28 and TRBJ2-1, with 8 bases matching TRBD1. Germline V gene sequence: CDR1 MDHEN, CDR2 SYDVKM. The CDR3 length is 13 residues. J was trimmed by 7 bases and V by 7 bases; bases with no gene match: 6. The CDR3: CASILDRGNEQFF. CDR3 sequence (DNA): TGTGCCAGCATTCTTGACAGGGGAAATGAGCAGTTCTTC.

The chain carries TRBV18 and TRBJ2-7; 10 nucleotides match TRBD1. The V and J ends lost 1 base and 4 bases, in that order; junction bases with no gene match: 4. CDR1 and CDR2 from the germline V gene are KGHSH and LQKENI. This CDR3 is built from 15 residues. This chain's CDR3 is CASSPQGQGRYEQYF. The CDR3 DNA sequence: TGTGCCAGCTCACCACAGGGACAGGGGAGGTACGAGCAGTACTTC.

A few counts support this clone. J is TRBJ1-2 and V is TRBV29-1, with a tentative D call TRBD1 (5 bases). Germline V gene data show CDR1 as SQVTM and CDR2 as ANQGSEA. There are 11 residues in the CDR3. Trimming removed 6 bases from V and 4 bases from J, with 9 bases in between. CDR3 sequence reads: CSVHGGYGYTF. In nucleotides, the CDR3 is TGCAGCGTCCACGGGGGCTATGGCTACACCTTC. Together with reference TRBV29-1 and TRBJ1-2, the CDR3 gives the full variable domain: SAVISQKPSRDICQRGTSLTIQCQVDSQVTMMFWYRQQPGQSLTLIATANQGSEATYESGFVIDKFPISRPNLTFSTLTVSNMSPEDSSIYLCSVHGGYGYTFGSGTRLTVV.

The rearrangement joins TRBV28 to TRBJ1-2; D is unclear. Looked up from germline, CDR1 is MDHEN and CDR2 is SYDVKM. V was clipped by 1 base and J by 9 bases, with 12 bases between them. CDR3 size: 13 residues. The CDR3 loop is CASSLLALGSYTF. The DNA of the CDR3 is TGTGCCAGCAGTTTATTGGCCCTCGGGAGCTACACCTTC.

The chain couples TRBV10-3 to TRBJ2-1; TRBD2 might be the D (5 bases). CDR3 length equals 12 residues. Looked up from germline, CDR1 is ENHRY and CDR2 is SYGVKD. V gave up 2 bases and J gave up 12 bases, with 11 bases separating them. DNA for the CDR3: TGTGCCATCAGTGAGGCTAGCAGCGTGCAGTTCTTC. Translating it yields CAISEASSVQFF.

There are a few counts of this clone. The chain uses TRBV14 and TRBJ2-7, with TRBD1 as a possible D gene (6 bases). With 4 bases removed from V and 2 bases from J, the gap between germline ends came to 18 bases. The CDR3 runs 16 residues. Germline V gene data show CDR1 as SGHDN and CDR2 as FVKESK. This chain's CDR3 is CASSPVVGAPAYEQYF. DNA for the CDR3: TGTGCCAGCAGCCCAGTTGTGGGGGCTCCGGCCTACGAGCAGTACTTC.

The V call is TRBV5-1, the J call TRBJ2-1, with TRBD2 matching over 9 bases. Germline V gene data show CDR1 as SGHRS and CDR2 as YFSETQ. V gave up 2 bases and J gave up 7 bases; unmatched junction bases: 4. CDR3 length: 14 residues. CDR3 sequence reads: CASSFVAGVNEQFF. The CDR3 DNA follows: TGCGCCAGCAGCTTCGTAGCGGGAGTGAATGAGCAGTTCTTC.

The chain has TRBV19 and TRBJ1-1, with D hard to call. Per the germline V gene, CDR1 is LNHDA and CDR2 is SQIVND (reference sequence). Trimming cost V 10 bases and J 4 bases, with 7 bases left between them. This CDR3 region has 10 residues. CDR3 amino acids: CAITGTEAFF. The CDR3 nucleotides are TGTGCCATAACGGGCACTGAAGCTTTCTTT.

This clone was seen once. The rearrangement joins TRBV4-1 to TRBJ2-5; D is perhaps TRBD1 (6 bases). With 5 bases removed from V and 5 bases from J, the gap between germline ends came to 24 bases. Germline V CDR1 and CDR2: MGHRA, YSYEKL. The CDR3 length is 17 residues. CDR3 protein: CASSLRGPDSQFETQYF. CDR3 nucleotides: TGCGCCAGCAGCTTAAGAGGGCCGGACAGTCAATTCGAGACCCAGTACTTC.

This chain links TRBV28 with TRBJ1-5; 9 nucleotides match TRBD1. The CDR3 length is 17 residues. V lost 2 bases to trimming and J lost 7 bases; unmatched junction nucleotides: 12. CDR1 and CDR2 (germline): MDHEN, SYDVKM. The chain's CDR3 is CASSLVGQGLWGQPQHF. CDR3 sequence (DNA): TGTGCCAGCAGTTTAGTGGGACAGGGTCTCTGGGGACAGCCCCAGCATTTT. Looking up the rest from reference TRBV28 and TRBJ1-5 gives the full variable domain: DVKVTQSSRYLVKRTGEKVFLECVQDMDHENMFWYRQDPGLGLRLIYFSYDVKMKEKGDIPEGYSVSREKKERFSLILESASTNQTSMYLCASSLVGQGLWGQPQHFGDGTRLSIL.

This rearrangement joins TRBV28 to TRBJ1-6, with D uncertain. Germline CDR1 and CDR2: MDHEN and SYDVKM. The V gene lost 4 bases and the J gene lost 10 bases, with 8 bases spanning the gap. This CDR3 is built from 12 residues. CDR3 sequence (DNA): TGTGCCAGCAGTTCCCTACGGTCACCCCTCCACTTT. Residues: CASSSLRSPLHF.